What follows are 10 T cell receptor beta chains derived from one specimen sequenced in a study of T cell changes during pregnancy in multiple sclerosis. Using immunoSEQ multiplex PCR, the repertoire was profiled, and TCRdb retains in-frame clones only, with some absent. The sample yields 35,000 to 45,000 clones, approximately 92% seen once. The sequenced sample consisted of peripheral blood. The receptors derive from a female donor with multiple sclerosis, enrolled in a pregnancy study.

The genes are TRBV11-2 and TRBJ1-3; no definite D call. This CDR3 is built from 14 residues. Trimming shortened V by 4 bases and J by 2 bases, and 9 bases separated the two germline ends. The germline V gene has CDR1 SGHAT and CDR2 FQNNGV. The CDR3 DNA follows: TGTGCCAGCAGCTCACGGCTCGCTGGAAACACCATATATTTT. Translation gives CASSSRLAGNTIYF. The full variable domain, with the rest looked up from reference TRBV11-2 and TRBJ1-3, is EAGVAQSPRYKIIEKRQSVAFWCNPISGHATLYWYQQILGQGPKLLIQFQNNGVVDDSQLPKDRFSAERLKGVDSTLKIQPAKLEDSAVYLCASSSRLAGNTIYFGEGSWLTVV.

The V call is TRBV5-4, the J call TRBJ2-3, with TRBD1 matching over 9 bases. V shed 4 bases, J shed 4 bases, and the junction held 7 bases outside the gene matches. CDR3 size: 15 residues. Germline lookup yields CDR1 SGHNT and CDR2 YYREEE (reference sequence). The CDR3 bases are TGTGCCAGCAGCCGGACAGGGGAAAGGGCAGATACGCAGTATTTT. It specifies CASSRTGERADTQYF.

The rearrangement uses TRBV5-1 and TRBJ2-1, with TRBD1 matching 8 bases. CDR1 is SGHRS and CDR2 is YFSETQ in the germline V gene. The CDR3 is 14 residues long. After removal of 6 bases from V and 5 bases from J, the junction contained 7 bases not matched to a gene. CDR3 sequence: CASTPGTGDNEQFF. For the CDR3, the DNA is TGCGCCAGCACCCCCGGGACAGGTGACAATGAGCAGTTCTTC.

This sequence joins TRBV4-1 and TRBJ2-7; weak D call: TRBD2 (6 bases). Per the germline V gene, CDR1 is MGHRA and CDR2 is YSYEKL. CDR3 length equals 15 residues. Trimming removed 3 bases from V and 0 bases from J, with 12 bases in between. CDR3 DNA sequence: TGCGCCAGCAGCCAGGACTACAGAGCCTCCTACGAGCAGTACTTC. Residues: CASSQDYRASYEQYF.

The CDR3 DNA is TGTGCCAGCAGGGCCGGGCCTTATAGCAATCAGCCCCAGCATTTT. It is translated as CASRAGPYSNQPQHF. The V gene is TRBV7-2, the J gene TRBJ1-5; no definite D call. The germline V gene encodes CDR1 SGHTA and CDR2 FQGNSA. V was pared by 6 bases and J by 0 bases, with 12 bases between. The CDR3 sequence is 15 residues long.

V is TRBV19 and J is TRBJ2-2; 8 bases map to TRBD1. The CDR3 has 11 residues. Germline trimming cut 3 bases from V and 13 bases from J; bases unmatched to any gene: 1. Germline CDR1 LNHDA, CDR2 SQIVND (reference sequence). Here the CDR3 DNA reads TGTGCCAGTAGTATCGGGACAGGGCTGTTTTTT. Amino acid sequence: CASSIGTGLFF.

The chain has TRBV19 and TRBJ1-3; a possible D gene is TRBD1 (5 bases). CDR1 LNHDA and CDR2 SQIVND come from the germline V gene (reference sequence). Trimming removed 10 bases at V and 2 bases at J, with 15 bases between. The CDR3 spans 14 residues. In DNA form, the CDR3 reads TGTGCCACCAACGAGGCGGGGGCTGGAAACACCATATATTTT. This encodes CATNEAGAGNTIYF. The entire variable domain, with the rest obtained from reference TRBV19 and TRBJ1-3, is as follows: DGGITQSPKYLFRKEGQNVTLSCEQNLNHDAMYWYRQDPGQGLRLIYYSQIVNDFQKGDIAEGYSVSREKKESFPLTVTSAQKNPTAFYLCATNEAGAGNTIYFGEGSWLTVV.

This clone showed up just a few times. The CDR3 nucleotides read TGCGCCAGCACTGACACAATGAACACTGAAGCTTTCTTT. It specifies CASTDTMNTEAFF. The chain couples TRBV5-1 to TRBJ1-1; D gene ambiguous. Per germline, CDR1 SGHRS and CDR2 YFSETQ. Deletions cut 6 bases from V and 0 bases from J, with 9 bases between. This CDR3 region has 13 residues.

This clone was recorded a few times. V gene TRBV28 combines with J gene TRBJ2-1; 9 bases align to TRBD2. Germline V gene lookup returns CDR1 MDHEN and CDR2 SYDVKM. With 4 bases clipped from V and 4 bases from J, the junction kept 23 bases outside the gene matches. The CDR3 consists of 21 residues. This CDR3 reads CASSSLAGFGPSSGIYNEQFF. In nucleotides, the CDR3 is TGTGCCAGCAGTTCCCTGGCCGGTTTCGGACCATCTAGCGGGATTTACAATGAGCAGTTCTTC.

The rearrangement uses TRBV18 and TRBJ2-5; 7 bases line up with TRBD2. This CDR3 contains 15 residues. Trimming cost V 0 bases and J 3 bases; bases outside gene matches: 4. Looked up from germline, CDR1 is KGHSH and CDR2 is LQKENI. CDR3 protein: CASSPPSLAEETQYF. The CDR3 nucleotides are TGTGCCAGCTCACCACCCAGCCTAGCGGAAGAGACCCAGTACTTC.